These 5 T cell receptor beta chains were all obtained from the same sample, sequenced in a study of blood T cell repertoires in COVID-19. Sequencing used immunoSEQ multiplex PCR; TCRdb keeps in-frame clones, though not all of them. The sample has roughly 670,000 clones; about 87% are singletons. The sample comprised peripheral blood. The receptors come from a young woman with acute or convalescent COVID-19.

This chain joins TRBV5-6 and TRBJ2-1; D unclear. The CDR3 is made up of 13 amino acids. Deletions cut 4 bases from V and 4 bases from J, with 9 bases between. Germline lookup yields CDR1 SGHDT and CDR2 YYEEEE. The CDR3 nucleotides are TGTGCCAGCAGCGGGCAAACATACAATGAGCAGTTCTTC. It specifies CASSGQTYNEQFF.

The chain carries TRBV3-1 (or the pseudogene TRBV3-2) and TRBJ1-6; tentatively, D is TRBD1 (5 bases). Germline loops: CDR1 LGHDT, CDR2 YNNKEL (reference sequence). The CDR3 runs 15 residues. V was trimmed by 0 bases and J by 10 bases, leaving 13 bases between them. CDR3 sequence reads: CASSQDAGVGSPLHF. DNA for the CDR3: TGTGCCAGCAGCCAAGATGCGGGGGTAGGATCACCCCTCCACTTT.

The V gene is TRBV27, the J gene TRBJ1-5; a possible D gene is TRBD1 (5 bases). Germline V CDR1 and CDR2: MNHEY, SMNVEV (reference sequence). CDR3 length equals 13 residues. The V and J ends lost 5 bases and 7 bases respectively, with 12 bases between them. The CDR3 spells CASSPAGRQPQHF. In DNA form, the CDR3 reads TGTGCCAGCAGTCCCGCAGGGCGGCAGCCCCAGCATTTT.

The rearrangement uses TRBV5-5 and TRBJ1-4; D might be TRBD1 (6 bases). Trimming took off 6 bases at V and 5 bases at J, with 17 bases between the two ends. The germline CDR1 and CDR2 sequences are SGHKS and YYEKEE (reference sequence). The CDR3 runs 15 residues. The CDR3 DNA sequence: TGTGCCAGCACCACCCGGACAGACTTAAATGAAAAACTGTTTTTT. Its protein is CASTTRTDLNEKLFF.

The V gene is TRBV18, the J gene TRBJ1-2, with D possibly matching TRBD1 (6 bases). The CDR3 has 14 residues. CDR1 and CDR2 from the germline V gene are KGHSH and LQKENI. Trimming stripped 2 bases from V and 7 bases from J, with 14 bases between. In DNA, the CDR3 is TGTGCCAGCTCACCAATCACAGGGTTTGGTGGCTACACCTTC. Protein product: CASSPITGFGGYTF.